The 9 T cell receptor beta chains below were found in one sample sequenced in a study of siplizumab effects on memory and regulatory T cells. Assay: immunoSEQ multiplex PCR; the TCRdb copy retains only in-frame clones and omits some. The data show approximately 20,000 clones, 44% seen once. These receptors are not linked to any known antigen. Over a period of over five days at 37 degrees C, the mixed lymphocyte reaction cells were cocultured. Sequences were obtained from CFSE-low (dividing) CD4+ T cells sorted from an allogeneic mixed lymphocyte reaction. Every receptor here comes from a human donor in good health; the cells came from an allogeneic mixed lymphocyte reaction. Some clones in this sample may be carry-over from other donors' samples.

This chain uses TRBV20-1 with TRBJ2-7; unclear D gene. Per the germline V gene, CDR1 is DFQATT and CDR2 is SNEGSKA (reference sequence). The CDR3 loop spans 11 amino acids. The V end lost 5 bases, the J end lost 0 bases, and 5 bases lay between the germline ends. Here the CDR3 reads CSAPYSYEQYF. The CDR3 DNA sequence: TGCAGTGCTCCTTACTCCTACGAGCAGTACTTC.

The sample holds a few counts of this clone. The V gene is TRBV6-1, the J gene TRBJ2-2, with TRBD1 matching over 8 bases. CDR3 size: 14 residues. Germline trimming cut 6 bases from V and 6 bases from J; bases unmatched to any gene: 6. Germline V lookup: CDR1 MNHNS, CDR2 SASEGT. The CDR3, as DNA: TGTGCCAGCAGGCAGGACAGGGTGGCCGGGGAGCTGTTTTTT. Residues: CASRQDRVAGELFF.

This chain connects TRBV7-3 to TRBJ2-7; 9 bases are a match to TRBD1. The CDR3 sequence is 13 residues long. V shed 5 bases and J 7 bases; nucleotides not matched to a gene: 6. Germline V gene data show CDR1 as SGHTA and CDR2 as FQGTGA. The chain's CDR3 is CASSRTGVGEQYF. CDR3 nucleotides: TGTGCCAGCAGCAGGACAGGGGTGGGGGAGCAGTACTTC.

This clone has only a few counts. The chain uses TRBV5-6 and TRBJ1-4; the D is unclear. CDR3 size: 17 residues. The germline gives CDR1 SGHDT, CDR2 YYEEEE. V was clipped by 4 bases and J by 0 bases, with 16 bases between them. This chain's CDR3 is CASSAGRRVATNEKLFF. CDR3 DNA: TGTGCCAGCAGCGCTGGGCGGCGCGTTGCAACTAATGAAAAACTGTTTTTT.

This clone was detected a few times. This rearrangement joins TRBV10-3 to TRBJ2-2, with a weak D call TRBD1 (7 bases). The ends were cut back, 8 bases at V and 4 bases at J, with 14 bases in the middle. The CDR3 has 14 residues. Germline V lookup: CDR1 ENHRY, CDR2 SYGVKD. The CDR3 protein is CAIGYQGGTGELFF. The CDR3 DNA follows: TGTGCCATCGGTTACCAGGGGGGCACCGGGGAGCTGTTTTTT.

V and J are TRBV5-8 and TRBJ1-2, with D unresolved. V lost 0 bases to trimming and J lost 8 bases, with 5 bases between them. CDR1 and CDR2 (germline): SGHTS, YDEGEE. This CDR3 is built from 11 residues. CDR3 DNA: TGTGCCAGCAGCTTGGTAGGAGGCTACACCTTC. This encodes CASSLVGGYTF.

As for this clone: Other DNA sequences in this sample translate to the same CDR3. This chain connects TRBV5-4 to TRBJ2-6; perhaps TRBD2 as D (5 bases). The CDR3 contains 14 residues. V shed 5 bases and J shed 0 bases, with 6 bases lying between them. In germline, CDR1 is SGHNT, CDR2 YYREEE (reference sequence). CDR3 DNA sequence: TGTGCCAGCAGGGGAGACTCTGGGGCCAACGTCCTGACTTTC. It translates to CASRGDSGANVLTF. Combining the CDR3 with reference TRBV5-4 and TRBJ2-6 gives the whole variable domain ETGVTQSPTHLIKTRGQQVTLRCSSQSGHNTVSWYQQALGQGPQFIFQYYREEENGRGNFPPRFSGLQFPNYSSELNVNALELDDSALYLCASRGDSGANVLTFGAGSRLTVL.

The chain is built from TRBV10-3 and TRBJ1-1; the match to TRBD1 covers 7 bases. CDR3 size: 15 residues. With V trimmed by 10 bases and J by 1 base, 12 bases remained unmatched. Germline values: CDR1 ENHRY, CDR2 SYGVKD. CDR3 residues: CATQGRGNSNTEAFF. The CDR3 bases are TGTGCCACCCAGGGCAGGGGGAATTCGAACACTGAAGCTTTCTTT.

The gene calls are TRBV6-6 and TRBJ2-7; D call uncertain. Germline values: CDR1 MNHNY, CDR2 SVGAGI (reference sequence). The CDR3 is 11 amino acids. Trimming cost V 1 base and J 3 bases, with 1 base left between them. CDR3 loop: CASSYFYEQYF. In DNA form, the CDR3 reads TGTGCCAGCAGTTACTTCTACGAGCAGTACTTC.